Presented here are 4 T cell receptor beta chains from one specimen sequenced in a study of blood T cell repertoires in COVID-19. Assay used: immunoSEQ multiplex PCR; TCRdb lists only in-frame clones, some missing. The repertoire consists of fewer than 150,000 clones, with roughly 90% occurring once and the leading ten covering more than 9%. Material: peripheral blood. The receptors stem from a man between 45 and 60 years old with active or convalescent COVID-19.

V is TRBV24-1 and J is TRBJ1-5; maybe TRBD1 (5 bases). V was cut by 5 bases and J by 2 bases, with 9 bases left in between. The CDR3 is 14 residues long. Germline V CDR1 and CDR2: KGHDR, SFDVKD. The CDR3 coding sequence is TGTGCCACCAGTGCAAGGGGCGGCAATCAGCCCCAGCATTTT. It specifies CATSARGGNQPQHF.

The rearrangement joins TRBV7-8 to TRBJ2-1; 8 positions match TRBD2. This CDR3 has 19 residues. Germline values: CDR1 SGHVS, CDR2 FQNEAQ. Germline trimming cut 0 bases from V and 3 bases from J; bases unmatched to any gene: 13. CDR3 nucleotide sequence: TGTGCCAGCAGCTTAGCACGAACGGGACTAGGTCGGGTCTACAATGAGCAGTTCTTC. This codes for CASSLARTGLGRVYNEQFF.

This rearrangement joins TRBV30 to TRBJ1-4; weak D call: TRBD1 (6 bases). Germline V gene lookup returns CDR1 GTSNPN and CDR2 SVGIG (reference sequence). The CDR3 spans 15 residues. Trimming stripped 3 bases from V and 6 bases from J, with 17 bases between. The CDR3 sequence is CAWRPGQSTHEKLFF. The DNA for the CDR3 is TGTGCCTGGAGGCCCGGACAGTCTACCCATGAAAAACTGTTTTTT.

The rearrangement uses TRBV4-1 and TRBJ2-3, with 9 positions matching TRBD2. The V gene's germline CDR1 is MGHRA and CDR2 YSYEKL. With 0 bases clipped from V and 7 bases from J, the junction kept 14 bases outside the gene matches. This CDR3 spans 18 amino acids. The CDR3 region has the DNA TGCGCCAGCAGCCAAGATGGGGGACTAGCCCGGATTATCAATACGCAGTATTTT. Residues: CASSQDGGLARIINTQYF.